The clone carrying this TCR beta chain was picked up a small number of times. As yet, its antigen is unknown. The entry originates in a study of neurological immune-mediated disorders. Study-wide findings and caveats: Because no CDR3 amino acid sequences were shared across subjects by expanded clones, private repertoires were suggested in all groups.

Per sequencing run, 15-18 subjects together gave over 170 million TCR-beta sequences. TCRdb independently ran MiXCR on the 5' RACE reads; one entry per CDR3 protein. The sample shows under 45,000 distinct CDR3 sequences, about 22% of them seen only once. As to time point: technical triplicate 3. The sequencing input was PBMCs. The clonotype comes from a man between 60 and 75 years old with HTLV-1-associated myelopathy (HAM/TSP).

The CDR3 sequence is CASSYSGQPSNQPQHF. The CDR3 region has the DNA TGTGCCAGCAGTTACTCCGGACAGCCTAGCAATCAGCCCCAGCATTTT. The chain is built from TRBV6-6 and TRBJ1-5; perhaps TRBD1 as D (6 bases). V shed 0 bases and J shed 0 bases, with 9 bases lying between them. Germline CDR1 MNHNY, CDR2 SVGAGI (reference sequence). The length of the CDR3 is 16 residues.